This TCR beta chain was captured by sequencing in a study of human T cells and chemical hapten exposure. Study conclusions and caveats: The study found that DPC sensitization did not change TCRs above 1 in 1000 frequency.

Methods used by the authors: Per sample, the median was approximately 96,000 TCRs, with values from around 25,000 to 690,000. TCRdb re-derived calls from the RACE reads in MiXCR, one entry per CDR3 protein. The authors' filters were not applied to this entry. Among about 350,000 distinct CDR3 sequences listed, more than 5% were seen once. Noted time point: patch test 2, 6 weeks after DPC sensitization. Treatment noted: therapeutic diphenylcyclopropenone sensitization with weekly scalp DPC. V was trimmed by 4 bases and J by 14 bases, leaving 22 bases between them. The CDR3 contains 14 residues. Looked up from germline, CDR1 is LGHNA and CDR2 is YSLEER. This clonotype was seen more than once but under ten times. The target antigen is unknown.

This receptor was identified in a woman in her late teens or twenties with alopecia areata. Some clones in this sample may be carry-over from other donors' samples. The rearrangement links TRBV4-3 to TRBJ2-3; D may match TRBD1 or TRBD2 (6 bases each). The specimen comprised whole blood, sampled in connection with sensitization to the hapten diphenylcyclopropenone (DPC). This chain's CDR3 is CASSLQDVGGRTYF. CDR3 bases: TGCGCCAGCAGCCTCCAAGATGTGGGGGGCCGTACGTATTTT.